These T cell receptor beta chains were read from a single sample in a study of spatial heterogeneity in lung cancer. TCRdb re-analysed the 5' RACE reads in MiXCR, keeping a single row per CDR3 protein. Of about 23,000 distinct CDR3 sequences listed, less than 6% are singletons. The sequences come from PBMCs, collected at surgery. These receptors all come from a male donor with early-stage non-small cell lung cancer. Each CDR3 is given with its conserved first and last residue. A D gene is named only where the DNA matches it firmly. Clone size appears in some rows only: once, few, many, or a class for an expanded clone.

CDR3aa	CDR3nt	v_gene	abundance	j_gene	d_gene
CSAQQGTESTDTQYF	TGCAGCGCCCAGCAGGGGACAGAGAGCACAGATACGCAGTATTTT	TRBV29-1	many	TRBJ2-3	TRBD1
CASSRQGISSYEQYF	TGTGCCAGCAGTCGTCAGGGAATTTCGTCCTACGAGCAGTACTTC	TRBV27	many	TRBJ2-7	-
CASSTGTDTGELFF	TGTGCCAGCAGCACCGGGACAGACACCGGGGAGCTGTTTTTT	TRBV7-6	many	TRBJ2-2	TRBD1
CASSLEGGRDTEAFF	TGTGCCAGCAGCTTAGAGGGGGGAAGAGACACTGAAGCTTTCTTT	TRBV7-2	many	TRBJ1-1	-
CASSPPTGTQYF	TGTGCCAGCTCACCACCCACGGGGACCCAGTACTTC	TRBV18	many	TRBJ2-5	-
CASSLPPGQQETQYF	TGTGCCAGCAGCCTCCCGCCGGGACAGCAAGAGACCCAGTACTTC	TRBV6-6	many	TRBJ2-5	TRBD1
CASSLSRRAGRGNTIYF	TGTGCCAGCAGTTTATCCCGCAGGGCCGGCCGTGGAAACACCATATATTTT	TRBV28	medium-sized	TRBJ1-3	-
CSARDLRSPATNEKLFF	TGCAGTGCTAGAGATCTTAGGTCACCGGCAACTAATGAAAAACTGTTTTTT	TRBV20-1	many	TRBJ1-4	-
CASRGQASVGPQHF	TGTGCCAGCAGGGGACAGGCTAGCGTGGGGCCCCAGCATTTT	TRBV6-1	many	TRBJ1-5	TRBD1
CASSLTTSGALNEQFF	TGTGCCAGCAGCCTGACGACTAGCGGGGCCCTCAATGAGCAGTTCTTC	TRBV7-2	many	TRBJ2-1	TRBD2
CASSSSDRGKYGEQYF	TGTGCCAGCAGCTCATCGGACAGGGGGAAGTATGGCGAGCAGTACTTC	TRBV11-2	many	TRBJ2-7	TRBD1
CASSYSKGAGGTGELFF	TGTGCCAGCAGTTACTCGAAAGGGGCTGGGGGAACCGGGGAGCTGTTTTTT	TRBV6-2/TRBV6-3	medium-sized	TRBJ2-2	-
CASSPHSGPIQAFF	TGTGCCAGCAGCCCACACTCCGGGCCAATACAAGCTTTCTTT	TRBV28	many	TRBJ1-1	-
CASSSLQQGYEQFF	TGTGCCAGCAGTTCCCTTCAACAGGGCTATGAGCAGTTCTTC	TRBV6-2/TRBV6-3	many	TRBJ2-1	-
CASSVGLYEQFF	TGTGCCAGCAGCGTAGGGCTGTATGAGCAGTTCTTC	TRBV9	many	TRBJ2-1	-
CASSKRVLGSPLHF	TGTGCCAGCAGTAAACGTGTTCTCGGTTCACCCCTCCACTTT	TRBV6-5	medium-sized	TRBJ1-6	-
CATSRKARGLAGGGDTQYF	TGTGCCACCAGTCGAAAGGCCCGGGGACTAGCGGGGGGAGGTGATACGCAGTATTTT	TRBV24-1	many	TRBJ2-3	TRBD2
CASSPGATGGAYREQYF	TGTGCCAGCAGCCCGGGGGCAACAGGGGGCGCGTATCGCGAGCAGTACTTC	TRBV7-6	medium-sized	TRBJ2-7	TRBD1
CASSFQQGVLSEAFF	TGTGCCAGCAGTTTTCAGCAAGGGGTCCTCTCTGAAGCTTTCTTT	TRBV27	many	TRBJ1-1	-
CAISVASGRLKGGTDTQYF	TGTGCCATCAGTGTCGCTAGCGGGAGATTGAAGGGAGGCACAGATACGCAGTATTTT	TRBV10-3	many	TRBJ2-3	TRBD2
CAISEGTVQGEQYF	TGTGCCATCAGTGAAGGAACCGTCCAGGGCGAGCAGTACTTC	TRBV10-3	many	TRBJ2-7	-
CASSTGDEQYF	TGCGCCAGCAGTACCGGCGACGAGCAGTACTTC	TRBV5-1	many	TRBJ2-7	-
CASSSTGTTNEKLFF	TGCGCCAGCAGCTCGACAGGGACTACTAATGAAAAACTGTTTTTT	TRBV5-1	many	TRBJ1-4	TRBD1
CASSSRGTNTGELFF	TGTGCCAGCAGCTCACGAGGGACGAACACCGGGGAGCTGTTTTTT	TRBV11-1	many	TRBJ2-2	-
CSVRGAGEETQYF	TGCAGCGTCCGCGGGGCAGGGGAAGAGACCCAGTACTTC	TRBV29-1	medium-sized	TRBJ2-5	-
CAAQGYGYTF	TGTGCCGCCCAGGGGTATGGCTACACCTTC	TRBV28	many	TRBJ1-2	-
CASSLGQGARAFF	TGTGCCAGCTCTCTCGGACAGGGGGCTAGAGCTTTCTTT	TRBV18	many	TRBJ1-1	TRBD1
CASSSTGRTDTEAFF	TGCGCCAGCAGCTCCACAGGGAGGACGGACACTGAAGCTTTCTTT	TRBV5-1	many	TRBJ1-1	-
CASSSRGRVSLHF	TGTGCCAGCAGCTCGAGGGGGAGGGTGTCCCTCCACTTT	TRBV14	few	TRBJ1-6	-
CSAPTGLAGGREQFF	TGCAGTGCTCCGACAGGACTAGCGGGGGGGCGAGAGCAGTTCTTC	TRBV20-1	few	TRBJ2-1	TRBD2
CSATISGGTQETQYF	TGCAGTGCTACTATTAGCGGGGGGACACAAGAGACCCAGTACTTC	TRBV20-1	few	TRBJ2-5	TRBD2
CASSFPSGTENTEAFF	TGTGCCAGCAGCTTCCCTTCTGGGACAGAGAACACTGAAGCTTTCTTT	TRBV7-9	many	TRBJ1-1	TRBD1
CSVEPLKSGEQYF	TGCAGCGTTGAACCCCTCAAGTCCGGCGAGCAGTACTTC	TRBV29-1	many	TRBJ2-7	-
CASRATRFSDSGNTIYF	TGTGCCAGCAGGGCGACCCGCTTTAGTGACTCTGGAAACACCATATATTTT	TRBV6-1	many	TRBJ1-3	-
CASSWKSRGTDTQYF	TGTGCCAGCAGCTGGAAATCGAGGGGCACAGATACGCAGTATTTT	TRBV5-4	many	TRBJ2-3	-
CASSYSTRDHQPQHF	TGTGCCAGCAGTTACTCGACCAGGGACCATCAGCCCCAGCATTTT	TRBV6-2/TRBV6-3	-	TRBJ1-5	-
CASTGDFRNEQFF	TGTGCCAGCACCGGGGACTTTAGGAATGAGCAGTTCTTC	TRBV12-3/TRBV12-4	-	TRBJ2-1	-
CASSQELQGGYEQYF	TGCGCCAGCAGCCAAGAACTACAGGGGGGCTACGAGCAGTACTTC	TRBV4-3	medium-sized	TRBJ2-7	TRBD1
CASSVPGQGSPSYNEQFF	TGTGCCAGCAGCGTCCCGGGACAGGGATCGCCTTCCTACAATGAGCAGTTCTTC	TRBV2	many	TRBJ2-1	TRBD1
CASSGHRTGTPEAFF	TGTGCCAGCAGCGGCCACCGGACAGGGACGCCTGAAGCTTTCTTT	TRBV7-2	many	TRBJ1-1	TRBD1
CAWSPTGQISNQPQHF	TGTGCCTGGAGTCCTACGGGACAGATTAGCAATCAGCCCCAGCATTTT	TRBV30	many	TRBJ1-5	TRBD1
CASSSLQGSTDTQYF	TGTGCCAGCAGCTCCCTACAGGGTTCGACAGATACGCAGTATTTT	TRBV5-6	many	TRBJ2-3	-
CSARDRPSAYEQYF	TGCAGTGCTAGAGATCGGCCCAGTGCCTACGAGCAGTACTTC	TRBV20-1	many	TRBJ2-7	-
CSARGSYNSPLHF	TGCAGCGCCAGGGGGTCCTATAATTCACCCCTCCACTTT	TRBV29-1	many	TRBJ1-6	TRBD1
CASSLLTSGLNEQFF	TGTGCCAGCAGCTTATTGACTAGCGGGCTCAATGAGCAGTTCTTC	TRBV7-3	many	TRBJ2-1	TRBD2
CASTPTGGAGELFF	TGTGCCAGCACCCCAACTGGCGGCGCCGGGGAGCTGTTTTTT	TRBV3-1	many	TRBJ2-2	-
CASSLGGGYNEQFF	TGTGCCAGCAGCTTAGGAGGGGGTTACAATGAGCAGTTCTTC	TRBV11-2	many	TRBJ2-1	-